The 2 T cell receptor beta chains below were found in one sample sequenced in a study of memory CD4+ T cells and cytomegalovirus serostatus. Single viable CD3+CD4+CD8-CD45RO+ cells were sorted as the memory CD4+ T cells. Only in-frame clones appear in the TCRdb table, and some are missing; sequencing was by immunoSEQ multiplex PCR. The sample has 80,000 to 100,000 clones, about four fifths seen once. The sequenced sample was memory CD4+ T cells from blood. These receptors were obtained from an adult in good health and CMV-seropositive.

The chain combines TRBV19 with TRBJ2-1, with TRBD2 identical over 14 bases. V trimming: 3 bases; J trimming: 8 bases; junction bases outside the gene matches: 15. Germline values: CDR1 LNHDA, CDR2 SQIVND (reference sequence). The CDR3 is 19 residues long. CDR3 residues: CASSIRQGLAGARGYEQFF. DNA for the CDR3: TGTGCCAGTAGTATTCGCCAGGGACTAGCGGGGGCCCGGGGGTATGAGCAGTTCTTC.

The chain joins TRBV5-1 to TRBJ2-1, with D perhaps TRBD2 (5 bases). The CDR3 spans 13 residues. V lost 2 bases to trimming and J lost 7 bases, with 10 bases between them. The germline V gene has CDR1 SGHRS and CDR2 YFSETQ. The CDR3 spells CASSFLPGNEQFF. Here the CDR3 DNA reads TGCGCCAGCAGCTTCCTCCCGGGGAATGAGCAGTTCTTC.